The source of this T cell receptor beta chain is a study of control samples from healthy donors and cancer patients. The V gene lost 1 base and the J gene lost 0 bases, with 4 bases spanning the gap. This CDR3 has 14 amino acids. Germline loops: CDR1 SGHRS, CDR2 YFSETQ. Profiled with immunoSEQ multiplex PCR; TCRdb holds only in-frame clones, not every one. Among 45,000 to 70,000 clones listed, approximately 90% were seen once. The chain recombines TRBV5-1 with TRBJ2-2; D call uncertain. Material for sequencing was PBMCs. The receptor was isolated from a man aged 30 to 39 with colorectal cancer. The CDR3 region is CASSLPANTGELFF. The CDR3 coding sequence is TGCGCCAGCAGCTTGCCGGCGAACACCGGGGAGCTGTTTTTT.